Listed below are T cell receptor beta chains from one sample, sequenced in a study of T-cell reconstitution after alpha-beta-depleted transplantation in children. TCRdb independently ran MiXCR on the PCR reads; one entry per CDR3 protein. The table has 450,000 to 700,000 distinct CDR3 sequences, more than 20% seen once. Sequenced material: PBMCs, taken before TCRalphabeta/CD19-depleted stem cell transplant. These receptors came from a boy less than two years old with Wiskott-Aldrich syndrome, due to receive a stem cell transplant. The CDR3 runs from the conserved cysteine through the conserved F or W. D genes are given only for firm matches. The size of a clone is reported for some rows only, either as once, few or many, or as a class for expanded clones.

v_gene	j_gene	d_gene	abundance	CDR3nt	CDR3aa
TRBV2	TRBJ2-4	TRBD1	few	TGTGCCAGCAGTCCGACAGGGGCAGCCAAAAACATTCAGTACTTC	CASSPTGAAKNIQYF
TRBV15	TRBJ2-7	.	.	TGTGCCACCAGCAGAGCCAGACAGGCCGCCTACGAGCAGTACTTC	CATSRARQAAYEQYF
TRBV29-1	TRBJ2-7	.	.	TGCAGCGTGGCCGGGACACTACTCTACGAGCAGTACTTC	CSVAGTLLYEQYF
TRBV11-2	TRBJ1-6	.	few	TGTGCCAGCAGCTTAAGTGGGGGGACGGGGTCACCCCTCCACTTT	CASSLSGGTGSPLHF
TRBV2	TRBJ1-1	.	.	TGTGCCACCTTGCTATATCAGGGAGAAGCTTTCTTT	CATLLYQGEAFF
TRBV7-2	TRBJ2-1	TRBD2	.	TGTGCCAGCAGCAAGCCGGGACTAGTGGTGGAGCAGTTCTTC	CASSKPGLVVEQFF
TRBV2	TRBJ2-1	TRBD2	few	TGTGCCAGCAGGGAACTAGCGTCATCCGAGTTCTTC	CASRELASSEFF
TRBV5-1	TRBJ2-2	.	.	TGCGCCAGCAGCTCGTGGGGGACGGAAACCGGGGAGCTGTTTTTT	CASSSWGTETGELFF
TRBV5-6	TRBJ2-7	TRBD2	few	TGTGCCAGCAGCTCTCGGGGACTAGCACTGTACGAGCAGTACTTC	CASSSRGLALYEQYF
TRBV5-8	TRBJ1-2	.	.	TGTGCCAGCAGCTTGGCCTACAGGACGGCGGAGGGCTACACCTTC	CASSLAYRTAEGYTF
TRBV29-1	TRBJ2-1	TRBD2	few	TGCAGCGTTGCAAGACTAGCGGGGAATGAGCAGTTCTTC	CSVARLAGNEQFF
TRBV5-1	TRBJ1-1	.	.	TGCGCCAGCAGCTTGGCTGCGGGACTAGACACTGAAGCTTTCTTT	CASSLAAGLDTEAFF
TRBV7-2	TRBJ1-5	.	few	TGTGCCAGCAGCTTAGAAGGTGGGGGGCATCAGCCCCAGCATTTT	CASSLEGGGHQPQHF
TRBV29-1	TRBJ2-1	TRBD2	few	TGCAGCGTTGTAGGCGGGAGGGCCCGGGATGAGCAGTTCTTC	CSVVGGRARDEQFF
TRBV7-2	TRBJ2-1	.	few	TGTGCCAGCAGCAGTAGGGTGTTGGGTGAGCAGTTCTTC	CASSSRVLGEQFF
TRBV3-1	TRBJ2-1	.	.	TGTGCCAGCAGCCAGACTAGGGGTGAGCAGTTCTTC	CASSQTRGEQFF
TRBV30	TRBJ2-1	TRBD2	.	TGTGCCTGGAAAGGGGGGAAGCGACTAGCGCCCCATGAGCAGTTCTTC	CAWKGGKRLAPHEQFF
TRBV3-1	TRBJ2-7	.	.	TGTGCCAGCAGCCCCGAGACAGGCTACGAGCAGTACTTC	CASSPETGYEQYF
TRBV5-1	TRBJ2-7	.	.	TGCGCCAGCAGCTTGGCCGCAGGGGTTAGGTCCTACGAGCAGTACTTC	CASSLAAGVRSYEQYF
TRBV12-3/TRBV12-4	TRBJ1-1	.	few	TGTGCCAGCAGTGTTACAGGGTACACTGAAGCTTTCTTT	CASSVTGYTEAFF
TRBV10-1	TRBJ2-5	TRBD2	few	TGCGCCAGCAGTGAATGGACTAGCGGCCAAGAGACCCAGTACTTC	CASSEWTSGQETQYF
TRBV2	TRBJ2-3	.	.	TGTGCCAGCGGGCGGGTGGATACGCAGTATTTT	CASGRVDTQYF
TRBV20-1	TRBJ2-7	.	few	TGCAGTGCTAGAGACCCAACCGCGGGCCCCTACGAGCAGTACTTC	CSARDPTAGPYEQYF
TRBV12-3/TRBV12-4	TRBJ1-2	.	.	TGTGCCAGCAGTACGACAGGCTTCTATGGCTACACCTTC	CASSTTGFYGYTF